This TCR beta chain was profiled in a study of cytomegalovirus exposure and HLA in healthy donors. General study findings and limits: Cytomegalovirus-associated TCR beta chains were listed, numbering some 170. A later analysis appeared to link common viral pathogens to several of the most significant clusters. After further analysis at a later stage, 16,951 TCR beta sequences were associated with HLA alleles at 0.05 false discovery rate. With further analysis later on, most CMV-associated TCR beta chains appeared HLA-restricted.

The PCR employed 60 Vbeta primers together with 13 Jbeta primers. Sequenced by immunoSEQ multiplex PCR; TCRdb stores in-frame clones only, minus some. The data hold 130,000 or so clones, with 75% to 80% observed a single time. Comments on this clone: Its cognate antigen is unknown.

From germline, CDR1 is LGHNA and CDR2 YSLEER. V was pared by 0 bases and J by 1 base, with 12 bases between. The CDR3 covers 16 residues. The TCR was taken from a male donor in good health and CMV-seronegative. J is TRBJ1-2 and V is TRBV4-3; D gene ambiguous. Sequenced input: PBMCs. The CDR3 here is CASSQDQSAFNYGYTF. CDR3 in DNA: TGCGCCAGCAGCCAAGATCAGAGCGCATTTAACTATGGCTACACCTTC.